The TCR beta chain under discussion was sequenced for a study of cytomegalovirus exposure and HLA in healthy donors (dated by TCRdb to about 2017). Regarding the research as a whole: According to an earlier analysis of 450 to 650 of the donors, about 179 million T cells yielded roughly 110 million unique TCR beta sequences and around 300 Gb of sequence data. About 310 gigabases of sequencing data and some 85 million unique TCR sequences were included in an early release covering about 600 HLA-typed donors. The genetic ancestry cluster associated with self-reported Caucasian donors included 70% to 85% of the 300 to 450 genotyped donors. The study aimed to test whether signatures of past pathogen exposure could be identified by cataloging public T cell receptors. The study profiled the T cell repertoires of 666 subjects by immunosequencing and related them to cytomegalovirus serostatus. A separate validation cohort of over a hundred different subjects was used in addition to the approximately 670-subject first cohort. To predict cytomegalovirus infection status, the study combined high-throughput TCR immunosequencing, statistical association of individual TCRs with disease status, and machine learning. To study patterns of TCR occurrence, a later analysis re-analyzed previously published TCR beta repertoires from several hundred donors and added high-resolution HLA genotyping. Rather than drawing on any new phenotypic data, the later analysis identified candidate immune exposures from TCR beta sequences and the way those sequences occurred across donors. An earlier analysis of around 540 of the donors applied high-throughput TCR beta sequencing to assess whether each TCR beta V gene segment acted as functional or pseudogenic. Donor age, sex, ethnicity and CMV serostatus were collected together with the repertoire data. Genome-wide SNP genotypes for about three fifths of the roughly 670 donors were used in a later genetic analysis, which treated that subset as a discovery cohort. All discovery cohort repertoires had been generated on a single sequencing platform. HLA typing covered class I and class II loci at four-digit resolution. The number of donors typed differed by locus, with roughly 629-640 for A, B, C, DRB1 and DQB1, approximately 500 for DQA1, approximately 570 for DPA1, and approximately 470 for DPB1. A handful of DR-DQ haplotypes were treated as single units for association and clustering because of strong linkage in the cohort. Among 300 to 500 genotyped donors of the cohort, an average of about 240,000 unique TCR beta nucleotide sequences was sequenced per donor, of which roughly 17% were non-productive.

The cohort was made up of approximately 670 healthy bone marrow donors. At the time of sampling, every cohort member was nominally healthy, though immune exposures that went unrecorded were likely present. The donor was CMV seropositive and was included in the group of approximately 310 seropositive cohort members. Every donor gave a peripheral blood sample, and the peripheral blood mononuclear cells from that sample were used for TCR beta sequencing. Genomic DNA extraction from the blood cell samples was performed with the Qiagen DNeasy Blood Extraction Kit. The study at large found these results: Cytomegalovirus status was reported to be diagnosed by the classifier with high specificity and sensitivity in both the original and validation cohorts. In an earlier analysis of around 600 of the donors, most TCR beta V segments appeared in productive rearrangements about 87% or about 30% of the time, broadly matching IMGT annotations. Specific HLA alleles were associated with 18,000 or so TCR beta sequences at a false discovery rate of 0.05 in a later analysis. The presence/absence analyses assumed that sequencing depth was roughly uniform across donors, and that assumption may not be true. A further reported finding was that TCR beta sequences accurately predicted the HLA-A and HLA-B alleles for most subjects in the first cohort. Because some donors lacked HLA typing at each locus, the association tests relied only on the typed subset. It was suggested by the authors that the approach could potentially be generalized to other disease states and immunological phenotypes. A later analysis found that TCR association rates varied across HLA loci, with DRB1 alleles showing the most associated TCRs and HLA-C alleles the fewest. Because counts were too low, roughly 16 rarely observed V segments, including chromosome 9 orphons, were excluded from the earlier analysis of several hundred of the donors. In vitro tests confirmed that a few of the cytomegalovirus-associated TCR beta chains recognize cytomegalovirus antigens. In a later analysis, HLA-associated TCR beta chains showed more clonal expansion and lower generation probabilities than non-associated chains that were equally common. This cohort had only TCR beta chains sequenced, and the lack of alpha or paired-chain data limited which features could be detected. According to a later analysis, parvovirus B19, influenza, CMV and Epstein-Barr virus appeared linked to several top co-occurrence clusters. When HLA alleles, especially DR and DQ, strongly co-occurred, TCR associations were difficult to assign to individual alleles. CMV serostatus was the only immune exposure information available for the cohort. According to a later genetic analysis, donors in an Asian-associated ancestry cluster had fewer N-insertions in productive TCRs than the approximately 630-donor mean. A later analysis found that most CMV-associated TCR beta chains appeared HLA-restricted, with HLA associations seemingly driven largely by CMV exposure. A cluster of highly shared sequence variants was judged likely to represent a technical artifact of the sequencing pipeline. A total of 150 to 200 TCR beta chains were listed by the study as associated with cytomegalovirus. An association between a missense DCLRE1C variant and V-gene and J-gene trimming of TCR beta chains was found in a later genetic analysis and replicated in an independent cohort. Most TCR sequences were observed very rarely across donors, whereas some public TCRs were present in many individuals. Linkage disequilibrium might explain the correlated functional status among segregating V segments, but an unknown experimental factor could not be ruled out.

In regard to this clone: The antigen it binds to is not known. No qualities accompany the bases; no much larger clone lies one base away.

Libraries came from the immunoSEQ multiplex PCR assay. For the multiplex PCR, a mixture combining 60 forward primers for TCR Vbeta segments and 13 reverse primers for TCR Jbeta segments was used. The CDR3 region of rearranged TCR beta genes was amplified from genomic DNA by a multiplex PCR assay. The Illumina HiSeq System was used to sequence the amplified TCR beta libraries as 87-base-pair reads. The original pipeline was this. A later analysis counted about 80 million unique TCR beta chains across the 650 to 800 repertoires, and about 10 million of these chains were shared by at least two donors. Raw reads were error-corrected and collapsed into unique sequences by a nearest-neighbor algorithm in which closely related sequences were merged to remove PCR and sequencing errors. V, D and J gene segments were assigned by aligning CDR3 sequences to IMGT reference sequences. Each retained sequence needed at least a six-nucleotide match to both a V gene segment and a J gene segment. A rearrangement counted as productive if the CDR3 had no stop codons and remained in frame with V and J, and every other rearrangement counted as non-productive. Following IMGT convention, CDR3 was defined as the stretch from the second conserved V-encoded cysteine to the conserved J-encoded phenylalanine. The earlier analysis of 587 of the donors excluded sequences that lacked an unambiguous match to a single V gene segment. An earlier analysis of a few hundred of the donors classified V segments as functional when productive rearrangements were above 56.7% and as segregating when the standard deviation between donors was above 5%. A statistical classification framework was built for diagnosing cytomegalovirus status from the catalog of TCR beta chain sequences. A later analysis assigned V and J genes by comparing TCR nucleotide sequences with IMGT/GENE-DB human TR gene sequences. In a later analysis, CDR3 sequences and most-parsimonious VDJ recombination scenarios were assigned using the TCRdist pipeline. A later analysis defined each TCR beta chain by its CDR3 amino acid sequence plus V-gene family, and excluded reads lacking a unique V-gene family. A later analysis removed roughly 590 highly shared, low-generation-probability nucleotide sequences to deal with suspected cross-contamination and a sequencing artifact. For each public chain, a later analysis derived a clonal expansion index from normalized ranks of inferred template counts within each repertoire. In a later analysis, generation probabilities were computed with a VDJ recombination model fitted to out-of-frame rearrangements, and the resulting probabilities were checked against IGoR. In a later analysis, TCR-TCR, TCR-HLA and TCR-CMV co-occurrence was scored with hypergeometric tests, and a repertoire-size bias correction was applied to TCR pairs. To estimate false discovery rates, a later analysis permuted the HLA or CMV assignments 20 times. In a later analysis, co-occurring TCRs were grouped using DBSCAN, and TCRdist sequence similarity was added for clustering within HLA-allele-positive subsets. Repertoires with fewer than 30,000 or more than 120,000 public chains, plus five repertoires with anomalous nucleotide sharing, were excluded from co-occurrence clustering. Sourced from immuneACCESS, this table was stored by TCRdb with only in-frame sequences that have V and J called. A share of the clones is absent; for the studies checked, an unresolved V gene accounts for under half, and the remainder has no known explanation. From that table come the V and J calls and clone size; the DNA was used to work out D and trimming. The sample has just over 150,000 clones on record, approximately 86% of them singletons. Under 8.5% of the sample rests with the top ten.

The source of this sequence is a woman in her forties or fifties in good health and CMV-seropositive. Material for sequencing was PBMCs.

At the DNA level, the sequence is TGTGCCAGCAGTGACTCTAGCGGGGGTCTCAATGAGCAGTTCTTC. It codes for CASSDSSGGLNEQFF. The chain couples TRBV6-1 to TRBJ2-1, and 10 junctional nucleotides match TRBD2. The CDR3 measures 15 amino acids from cysteine to phenylalanine. Of all the DNA, just the CDR3 is kept, 45 bases in frame from base 1. V lost 3 bases and J lost 6 bases, and the count of bases not matched to a germline gene is 5. CDR1 MNHNS and CDR2 SASEGT are derived from the germline V gene.